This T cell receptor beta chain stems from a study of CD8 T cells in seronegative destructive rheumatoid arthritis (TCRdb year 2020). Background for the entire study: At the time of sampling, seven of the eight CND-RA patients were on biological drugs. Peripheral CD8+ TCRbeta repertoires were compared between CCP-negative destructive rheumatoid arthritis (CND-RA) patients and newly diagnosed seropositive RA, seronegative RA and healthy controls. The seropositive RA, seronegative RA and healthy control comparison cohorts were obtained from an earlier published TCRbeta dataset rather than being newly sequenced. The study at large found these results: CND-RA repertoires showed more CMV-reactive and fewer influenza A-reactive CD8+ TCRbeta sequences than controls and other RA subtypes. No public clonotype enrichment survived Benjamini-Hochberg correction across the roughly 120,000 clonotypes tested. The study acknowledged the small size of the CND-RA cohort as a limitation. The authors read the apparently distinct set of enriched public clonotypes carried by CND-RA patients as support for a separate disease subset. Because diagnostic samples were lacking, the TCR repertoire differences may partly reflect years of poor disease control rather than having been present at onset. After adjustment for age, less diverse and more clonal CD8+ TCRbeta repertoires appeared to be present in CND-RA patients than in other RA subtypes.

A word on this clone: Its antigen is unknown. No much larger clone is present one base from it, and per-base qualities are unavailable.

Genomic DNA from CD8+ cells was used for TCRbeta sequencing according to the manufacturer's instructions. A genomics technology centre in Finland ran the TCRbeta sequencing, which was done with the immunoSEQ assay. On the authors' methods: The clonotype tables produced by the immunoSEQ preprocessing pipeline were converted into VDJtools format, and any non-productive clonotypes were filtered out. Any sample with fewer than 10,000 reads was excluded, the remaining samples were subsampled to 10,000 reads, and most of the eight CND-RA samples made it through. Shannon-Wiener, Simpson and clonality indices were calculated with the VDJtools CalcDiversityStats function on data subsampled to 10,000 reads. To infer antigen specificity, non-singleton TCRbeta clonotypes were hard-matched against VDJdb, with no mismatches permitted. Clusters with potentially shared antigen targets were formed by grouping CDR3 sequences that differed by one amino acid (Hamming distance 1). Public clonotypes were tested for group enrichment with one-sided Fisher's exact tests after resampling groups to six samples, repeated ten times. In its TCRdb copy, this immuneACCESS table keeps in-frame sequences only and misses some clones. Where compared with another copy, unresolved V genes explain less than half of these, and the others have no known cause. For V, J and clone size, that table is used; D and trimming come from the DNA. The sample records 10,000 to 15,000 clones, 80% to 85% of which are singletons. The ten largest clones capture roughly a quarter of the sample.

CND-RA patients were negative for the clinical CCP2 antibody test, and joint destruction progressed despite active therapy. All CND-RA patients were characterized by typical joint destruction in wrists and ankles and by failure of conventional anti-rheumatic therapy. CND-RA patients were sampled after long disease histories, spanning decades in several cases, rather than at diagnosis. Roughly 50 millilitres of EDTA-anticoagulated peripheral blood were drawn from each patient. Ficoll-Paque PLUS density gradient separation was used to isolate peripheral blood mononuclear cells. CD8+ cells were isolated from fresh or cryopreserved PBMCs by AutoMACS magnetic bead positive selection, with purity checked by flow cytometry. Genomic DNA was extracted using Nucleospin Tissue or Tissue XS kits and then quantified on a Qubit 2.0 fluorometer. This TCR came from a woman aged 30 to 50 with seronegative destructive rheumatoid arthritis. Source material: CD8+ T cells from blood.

The nucleotide sequence is TGCGCCAGCAGCCAAGGAGCTAATTCACCCCTCCACTTT. Translated, it gives CASSQGANSPLHF. The V and J genes are TRBV4-1 and TRBJ1-6; the D gene remains uncertain. Inclusive of the bounding cysteine and phenylalanine, the CDR3 is 13 residues long. CDR3 DNA only is kept here, 39 bases in frame from base 1. Per the germline V gene, MGHRA is the CDR1 and YSYEKL is the CDR2. Cut back by 1 base and 6 bases, the V and J ends lie 4 bases apart.